Listed below are T cell receptor beta chains from one sample, sequenced in a study of blood T cells in healthy people across ages. TCRdb recomputed calls from the 5' RACE reads with MiXCR, one row per CDR3 protein. The sample yields about 1,600,000 distinct CDR3 sequences, around 39% seen once. Sequencing was done on a sample of blood. The receptors shown here come from a woman aged 18-29 years in good health. The CDR3 runs from the conserved cysteine through the conserved F or W. Fields, in order: J gene, D gene, V gene, clone size, CDR3 protein, CDR3 DNA. A D gene is named only where the DNA matches it firmly. Where a row states a size, it is once, few, many or the class of an expanded clone; other rows omit it.

>TRBJ2-7|TRBD2|TRBV5-1|.
CASSYSMGGRGEQYF
TGCGCCAGCAGCTACTCCATGGGCGGGAGGGGCGAGCAGTACTTC
>TRBJ2-7|.|TRBV10-3|.
CAINREGSSYEQYF
TGTGCCATCAATAGAGAGGGCAGCTCCTACGAGCAGTACTTC
>TRBJ2-3|TRBD1|TRBV12-5|.
CASGPGQGKSDTQYF
TGTGCTAGTGGCCCAGGACAGGGGAAGTCGGATACGCAGTATTTT
>TRBJ2-7|.|TRBV7-9|.
CASSLLGAVREQYF
TGTGCCAGCAGCTTATTGGGAGCGGTACGGGAGCAGTACTTC
>TRBJ2-7|.|TRBV7-2|few
CASSSKNQGPEYF
TGTGCCAGCAGCTCCAAAAATCAGGGTCCGGAGTACTTC
>TRBJ2-7|.|TRBV6-6|once
CASHAQVPYEQYF
TGTGCCAGCCACGCACAGGTACCCTACGAGCAGTACTTC
>TRBJ2-3|TRBD2|TRBV5-1|few
CASSPGLAGYLDTQYF
TGCGCCAGCAGCCCAGGACTAGCGGGGTACTTAGATACGCAGTATTTT
>TRBJ2-7|TRBD1|TRBV29-1|few
CSVAQTGSAEQYF
TGCAGCGTTGCCCAGACAGGGTCCGCCGAGCAGTACTTC
>TRBJ2-6|.|TRBV11-2|.
CASSLAGSANVLTF
TGTGCCAGCAGCTTAGCAGGGAGTGCCAACGTCCTGACTTTC
>TRBJ2-5|.|TRBV27|.
CACSPLARGQETQYF
TGTGCCTGCAGTCCACTTGCGCGAGGACAAGAGACCCAGTACTTC
>TRBJ1-6|.|TRBV20-1|.
CSSTPGSAYNSPLHF
TGCAGTTCTACGCCGGGCTCGGCCTATAATTCACCCCTCCACTTT
>TRBJ1-2|.|TRBV7-9|many
CASSLGASAGGYTF
TGTGCCAGCAGCTTAGGGGCCTCTGCGGGCGGCTACACCTTC
>TRBJ2-1|TRBD2|TRBV27|.
CAGSWSGGWNEQFF
TGTGCCGGCAGTTGGTCGGGAGGGTGGAATGAGCAGTTCTTC
>TRBJ1-5|.|TRBV30|.
CAWSVGQGGQPQHF
TGTGCCTGGAGTGTAGGGCAGGGAGGTCAGCCCCAGCATTTT
>TRBJ2-3|TRBD1|TRBV15|few
CATSRDRQGLTDTQYF
TGTGCCACCAGCAGAGATCGACAGGGCCTCACAGATACGCAGTATTTT
>TRBJ2-3|TRBD2|TRBV19|.
CASSIYGLGDTDTQYF
TGTGCCAGTAGTATTTATGGACTAGGAGACACAGATACGCAGTATTTT
>TRBJ1-1|.|TRBV4-2|once
CTSSPGHSTNTEAFF
TGTACCAGCAGCCCCGGCCACAGCACGAACACTGAAGCTTTCTTT
>TRBJ2-5|TRBD2|TRBV5-1|few
CASDSGSGETQYF
TGCGCCAGCGATAGCGGGAGCGGTGAGACCCAGTACTTC
>TRBJ2-3|.|TRBV20-1|few
CSAKNVGHTDTQYF
TGCAGTGCCAAGAACGTGGGACACACAGATACGCAGTATTTT
>TRBJ1-5|.|TRBV6-6|.
CASSYQGPRSQPQHF
TGTGCCAGCAGTTACCAGGGCCCCCGTAGTCAGCCCCAGCATTTT
>TRBJ2-5|TRBD2|TRBV3-1|.
CASRRRTSGGSNEQYF
TGTGCCAGCAGACGGAGGACTAGCGGGGGAAGCAATGAGCAGTACTTC
>TRBJ1-5|.|TRBV27|once
CASSQNFEQPQHF
TGTGCCAGCAGCCAAAACTTCGAGCAGCCCCAGCATTTT
>TRBJ2-1|.|TRBV2|few
CASTGLGGEEQFF
TGTGCCAGCACGGGCTTAGGCGGGGAAGAGCAGTTCTTC
>TRBJ2-7|TRBD2|TRBV20-1|few
CSAEASSGSRNEQYF
TGCAGTGCCGAGGCCTCTAGCGGCTCTCGAAACGAGCAGTACTTC
>TRBJ1-2|TRBD1|TRBV6-2/TRBV6-3|few
CASTGDSYGYTF
TGTGCCAGCACTGGGGACAGCTATGGCTACACCTTC
>TRBJ1-6|TRBD1|TRBV20-1|.
CSARLDRESPLHF
TGCAGTGCTAGGCTAGACAGGGAGTCACCCCTCCACTTT
>TRBJ2-5|TRBD1|TRBV28|once
CASSRLGGYETQYF
TGTGCCAGCAGCCGGCTAGGGGGCTACGAGACCCAGTACTTC
>TRBJ2-1|TRBD2|TRBV12-3/TRBV12-4|few
CASRLSSGGAYNEQFF
TGTGCCAGCAGGCTTTCTAGCGGGGGTGCCTACAATGAGCAGTTCTTC
>TRBJ2-3|.|TRBV2|once
CASSETGHTDTQYF
TGTGCCAGCAGTGAGACCGGTCACACAGATACGCAGTATTTT
>TRBJ2-1|.|TRBV12-3/TRBV12-4|.
CASRNLGAPSYNEQFF
TGTGCCAGCAGAAATCTAGGCGCCCCGTCCTACAATGAGCAGTTCTTC
>TRBJ1-4|.|TRBV27|.
CASIGPTNEKLFF
TGTGCCAGCATTGGGCCAACTAATGAAAAACTGTTTTTT
>TRBJ1-1|.|TRBV10-3|.
CAISESEGPREAFF
TGTGCCATCAGTGAGTCGGAGGGTCCCCGTGAAGCTTTCTTT
>TRBJ2-1|TRBD2|TRBV20-1|.
CSATGTSGSIYEQFF
TGCAGTGCTACCGGGACTAGCGGGAGTATCTATGAGCAGTTCTTC
>TRBJ2-7|.|TRBV28|.
CASSLPTVPQGNEQYF
TGTGCCAGCAGTTTACCCACCGTCCCCCAGGGCAATGAGCAGTACTTC
>TRBJ2-5|.|TRBV2|few
CASSFLDGQETQYF
TGTGCCAGCAGTTTCCTGGACGGACAAGAGACCCAGTACTTC
>TRBJ2-6|TRBD1|TRBV2|few
CASPMDREITGANVLTF
TGTGCCAGCCCAATGGACAGGGAAATCACTGGGGCCAACGTCCTGACTTTC
>TRBJ2-7|.|TRBV19|few
CASSIGQQYYEQYF
TGTGCCAGTAGTATAGGACAACAGTACTACGAGCAGTACTTC
>TRBJ1-6|.|TRBV7-2|few
CASSFKRVGSPLHF
TGTGCCAGCAGCTTTAAACGTGTCGGTTCACCCCTCCACTTT
>TRBJ2-3|TRBD2|TRBV27|many
CASSLLAGGGDTQYF
TGTGCCAGCAGTTTACTAGCGGGAGGAGGAGATACGCAGTATTTT
>TRBJ2-7|.|TRBV6-6|few
CASSYGKVNEQYF
TGTGCCAGCAGTTACGGGAAGGTGAACGAGCAGTACTTC
>TRBJ1-5|TRBD1|TRBV6-6|few
CASSYVSQGDQPQHF
TGTGCCAGCAGTTACGTTTCCCAGGGGGACCAGCCCCAGCATTTT
>TRBJ2-3|.|TRBV29-1|.
CSVERGQIRRRTDTQYF
TGCAGCGTTGAACGGGGCCAGATCCGTCGTAGAACAGATACGCAGTATTTT
>TRBJ1-4|TRBD1|TRBV6-6|.
CATVGDSEKLFF
TGTGCCACCGTAGGGGACAGCGAAAAACTGTTTTTT
>TRBJ2-3|.|TRBV5-6|many
CASSLGSPDTQYF
TGTGCCAGCAGCTTGGGGTCTCCCGATACGCAGTATTTT
>TRBJ2-5|.|TRBV5-1|few
CARVPDRQGTQYF
TGCGCCAGAGTCCCGGACAGACAAGGGACCCAGTACTTC
>TRBJ2-7|TRBD2|TRBV5-1|.
CASSESGGDYEQYF
TGCGCCAGCAGCGAGTCGGGGGGGGACTACGAGCAGTACTTC
>TRBJ1-2|.|TRBV12-3/TRBV12-4|few
CASSPYRVPNYGYTF
TGTGCCAGCAGTCCCTACAGGGTCCCTAACTATGGCTACACCTTC
>TRBJ2-7|.|TRBV13|.
CASSEGGEKLDEQYF
TGTGCCAGCAGCGAGGGGGGGGAGAAGCTGGACGAGCAGTACTTC